The next 3 T cell receptor beta chains were all read from a single sample in a study of T cells in Graves' hyperthyroidism and ophthalmopathy. Researchers took RNA transcripts and amplified the TCR beta CDR3 regions from them. In the first-round RT-PCR of the TCR CDR3, the HTBI primer set was used. TCRdb processed the multiplex PCR reads anew with MiXCR; each CDR3 protein has one entry. The data show about 590,000 distinct CDR3 sequences, more than 15% seen once. The specimen sequenced was blood. The source is a woman in her 30s with Graves' hyperthyroidism.

This clonotype came up a few times. The chain is built from TRBV27 and TRBJ2-5; weak D call: TRBD2 (5 bases). This CDR3 is 15 amino acids long. Germline V gene data show CDR1 as MNHEY and CDR2 as SMNVEV (reference sequence). Trimming left V 2 bases short and J 5 bases short, with 15 bases between. For the CDR3, the DNA is TGTGCCAGCAGTTTAGCCGGGGTATTTGGGGAGACCCAGTACTTC. The encoded protein is CASSLAGVFGETQYF.

This clonotype was counted many times. The V and J genes are TRBV18 and TRBJ2-4; weak D call: TRBD1 (6 bases). Germline V gives CDR1 KGHSH, CDR2 LQKENI. CDR3 size: 14 residues. Trimming shortened V by 2 bases and J by 9 bases, and 14 bases separated the two germline ends. CDR3 sequence reads: CASSPGGGQGIQYF. The CDR3 nucleotides read TGTGCCAGCTCACCAGGGGGCGGACAAGGCATTCAGTACTTC.

This clonotype was seen repeatedly, ten times or more. Here the CDR3 DNA reads TGTGCCAGCAGGTCCAGCTTTTCGGGGGCTGAAGCTTTCTTT. This codes for CASRSSFSGAEAFF. This chain links TRBV7-3 with TRBJ1-1, with D perhaps matching TRBD1 (5 bases). CDR1 SGHTA and CDR2 FQGTGA come from the germline V gene. The CDR3 is 14 residues long. Between the trimmed V and J ends, which lost 6 bases and 6 bases, there was a span of 17 bases.